Given below is one T cell receptor beta chain in context. Its target is unknown. PCR used 60 Vbeta primers and 13 Jbeta primers. Assay: immunoSEQ multiplex PCR; the TCRdb copy retains only in-frame clones and omits some. The table includes roughly 100,000 clones, 75% to 90% detected once. The entry originates in a study of cytomegalovirus exposure and HLA in healthy donors. Nominal health characterized the donors when sampled, though unrecorded immune exposures were likely. Overall study findings and caveats: An observed cluster of highly shared sequence variants was recorded as a likely sequencing artifact.

Trimming left V 3 bases short and J 9 bases short, with 8 bases between. The CDR3 spans 11 residues. Germline values: CDR1 SGDLS, CDR2 YYNGEE. Sequenced sample: PBMCs. The chain combines TRBV9 with TRBJ2-3; D is perhaps TRBD2 (5 bases). This receptor was identified in a man aged 25-40 years in good health and CMV-seropositive. The CDR3 spells CASSDGVTQYF. CDR3 in DNA: TGTGCCAGCAGCGACGGGGTAACGCAGTATTTT.